Sequencing of this TCR beta chain was carried out in a study of technical replicates of blood from a few donors. V shed 2 bases and J shed 3 bases, with 11 bases lying between them. Looked up from germline, CDR1 is MNHEY and CDR2 is SVGAGI. The CDR3 consists of 14 residues. Generated by immunoSEQ multiplex PCR, the TCRdb table keeps only in-frame clones and is missing some. The sample records about 94,000 clones, 90% to 97% being singletons. Sequenced sample: T cells isolated from PBMCs. This sequence originates from a human donor in good health. The J gene is TRBJ2-7, the V gene TRBV6-5, with a weak D call TRBD1 (5 bases). DNA of the CDR3: TGTGCCAGCAGTTACAGCAGGGAACACTACGAGCAGTACTTC. Protein: CASSYSREHYEQYF.